The 17 T cell receptor beta chains given below trace back to one sample, sequenced in a study of identical twins' blood T cells. One entry per CDR3 protein results from TCRdb running MiXCR on the 5' RACE reads. The data contain 350,000 to 400,000 distinct CDR3 sequences, roughly 28% of them singletons. Material: PBMCs. These receptors were taken from a woman between 18 and 55 years old in good health.

J is TRBJ2-2 and V is TRBV2; TRBD1 might be the D (5 bases). Germline V gene data show CDR1 as SNHLY and CDR2 as FYNNEI. The length of the CDR3 is 15 residues. Trimming took 6 bases from V and 8 from J, leaving 19 bases between them. Here the CDR3 reads CASSTQGTVRGELFF. As DNA, the CDR3 is TGTGCCAGCAGCACCCAGGGAACAGTCCGAGGGGAGCTGTTTTTT.

The chain is built from TRBV2 and TRBJ1-1; TRBD1 agrees at 8 bases. The CDR3 contains 13 residues. V was pared by 6 bases and J by 5 bases, with 5 bases of the junction left unmatched. Germline V gives CDR1 SNHLY, CDR2 FYNNEI. The CDR3 DNA follows: TGTGCCAGCAGCCAGGGGGCCGAGACTGAAGCTTTCTTT. This encodes CASSQGAETEAFF.

This clonotype was seen many times. The rearrangement links TRBV3-1 to TRBJ1-1; tentative D call: TRBD1 (5 bases). Trimming shortened V by 3 bases and J by 4 bases, and 12 bases separated the two germline ends. The CDR3 is 14 residues long. Germline CDR1 and CDR2: LGHDT and YNNKEL (reference sequence). The CDR3 DNA follows: TGTGCCAGCAGCCAGAGTGGGACGGGCACTGAAGCTTTCTTT. Amino acid sequence: CASSQSGTGTEAFF. The entire variable domain, with the rest obtained from reference TRBV3-1 and TRBJ1-1, is as follows: DTAVSQTPKYLVTQMGNDKSIKCEQNLGHDTMYWYKQDSKKFLKIMFSYNNKELIINETVPNRFSPKSPDKAHLNLHINSLELGDSAVYFCASSQSGTGTEAFFGQGTRLTVV.

In this sample, this clonotype turned up a few times. The V call is TRBV11-2, the J call TRBJ1-2; D is undetermined. The V end lost 4 bases, the J end lost 2 bases, and 11 bases lay between the germline ends. This CDR3 comprises 14 residues. The germline CDR1 and CDR2 sequences are SGHAT and FQNNGV. CDR3 residues: CASSSSGVNYGYTF. CDR3 sequence (DNA): TGTGCCAGCAGCTCCAGCGGGGTCAACTATGGCTACACCTTC.

The J gene is TRBJ2-3, the V gene TRBV5-6, with unresolved D. Germline loops: CDR1 SGHDT, CDR2 YYEEEE. The CDR3 has 15 amino acids. V lost 3 bases to trimming and J lost 0 bases, with 11 bases between them. This CDR3 is CASSSNMFSTDTQYF. The CDR3 DNA sequence: TGTGCCAGCAGCTCGAACATGTTTAGCACAGATACGCAGTATTTT.

This chain uses TRBV5-1 with TRBJ1-2; D is undetermined. Germline CDR1 SGHRS, CDR2 YFSETQ. V lost 2 bases and J lost 8, with 16 bases in between. The CDR3 is made up of 14 amino acids. The CDR3 reads CASSFATSIGGYTF. In nucleotides, the CDR3 is TGCGCCAGCAGCTTCGCGACATCGATTGGCGGCTACACCTTC.

J is TRBJ1-1 and V is TRBV20-1; unclear D gene. Germline V lookup: CDR1 DFQATT, CDR2 SNEGSKA (reference sequence). Trimming pared 0 bases from V and 0 bases from J, leaving 14 bases between. There are 16 residues in the CDR3. The CDR3 reads CSARDLKGSMNTEAFF. The CDR3 bases are TGCAGTGCTAGAGATCTCAAAGGGAGCATGAACACTGAAGCTTTCTTT.

The chain combines TRBV9 with TRBJ2-7; D is undetermined. CDR1 is SGDLS, CDR2 YYNGEE, per germline. The V gene lost 0 bases and the J gene lost 5 bases, with 15 bases spanning the gap. The CDR3 has 15 amino acids. CDR3 nucleotide sequence: TGTGCCAGCAGCGTAGCTGGTAATGGTGTCCACGAGCAGTACTTC. Amino acid sequence: CASSVAGNGVHEQYF.

The chain is built from TRBV5-1 and TRBJ2-3; TRBD2 agrees at 9 bases. V lost 2 bases and J lost 6; bases outside the gene matches: 10. This CDR3 region has 16 residues. CDR1 and CDR2 (germline): SGHRS, YFSETQ. The CDR3 DNA sequence: TGCGCCAGCAGCTTACAGCCTAGCGGGGTAGGGGATACGCAGTATTTT. It specifies CASSLQPSGVGDTQYF.

J is TRBJ2-2 and V is TRBV10-3; 7 nucleotides agree with TRBD1. The CDR3 spans 14 residues. Germline V gives CDR1 ENHRY, CDR2 SYGVKD. V lost 4 bases to trimming and J lost 6 bases; unmatched junction nucleotides: 5. In nucleotides, the CDR3 is TGTGCCATCAGTGTCGACAGGGAACCCGGGGAGCTGTTTTTT. Its translation: CAISVDREPGELFF.

In the case of this clonotype: A far larger clone differs by one base, so this is likely a read error. This chain uses TRBV11-2 with TRBJ1-1; D remains unclear. CDR3 length: 13 amino acids. Germline V gives CDR1 SGHAT, CDR2 FQNNGV. CDR3 nucleotide sequence: TGTGCCATCAGCTTGGGGATGAACACTGAAGCTTTCTTT. Its protein product is CAISLGMNTEAFF.

The chain recombines TRBV3-1 with TRBJ1-1, with D unresolved. The germline V gene encodes CDR1 LGHDT and CDR2 YNNKEL (reference sequence). There are 12 residues in the CDR3. V lost 7 bases and J lost 2, with 8 bases in between. DNA of the CDR3: TGTGCCAGCAAGGGTACCAACACTGAAGCTTTCTTT. Amino acids: CASKGTNTEAFF.

The chain carries TRBV20-1 and TRBJ1-1; weak D call: TRBD1 (5 bases). Germline CDR1 and CDR2: DFQATT and SNEGSKA (reference sequence). The CDR3 is 14 amino acids. Between the trimmed V and J ends, which lost 2 bases and 0 bases, there was a span of 10 bases. Here the CDR3 reads CSARHLGVNTEAFF. DNA for the CDR3: TGCAGTGCTAGACATCTGGGGGTGAACACTGAAGCTTTCTTT.

This clonotype is a singleton in its sample. The germline gene is not matched at one end of the junction; a read error may be the cause. This rearrangement joins TRBV20-1 to TRBJ2-7; 10 bases fit TRBD2. Germline-derived CDR1 and CDR2 are DFQATT and SNEGSKA (reference sequence). The CDR3 covers 12 residues. The CDR3, as DNA: TGCAGTGCTGGGGGGCTAGCGGGAGCTCGCCGCTTC. Its translation is CSAGGLAGARRF.

The J gene is TRBJ1-1, the V gene TRBV7-9, with D hard to call. The CDR3 extends over 12 amino acids. V was pared by 7 bases and J by 3 bases, with 9 bases between. Looked up from germline, CDR1 is SEHNR and CDR2 is FQNEAQ (reference sequence). The CDR3 region is CASTGLYTEAFF. For the CDR3, the DNA is TGTGCCAGCACAGGACTCTACACTGAAGCTTTCTTT.

This chain joins TRBV29-1 and TRBJ2-3; 8 bases agree with TRBD2. Per germline, CDR1 SQVTM and CDR2 ANQGSEA. This CDR3 is 14 amino acids long. V shed 2 bases and J 5 bases; nucleotides not matched to a gene: 6. CDR3 nucleotides: TGCAGCGTTGAACCCGCGGGAGGTCTAGATACGCAGTATTTT. Its protein is CSVEPAGGLDTQYF.

This clonotype was detected ten times or more. This chain links TRBV20-1 with TRBJ2-1; 9 nucleotides line up with TRBD1. The junction had 9 bases not matched to a gene; V was cut back by 2 bases and J by 7 bases. The CDR3 runs 15 residues. CDR1 is DFQATT and CDR2 is SNEGSKA in the germline V gene (reference sequence). The DNA for the CDR3 is TGCAGTGCTAGATCTGGACAGGGGAGGACGAATGAGCAGTTCTTC. This encodes CSARSGQGRTNEQFF.